This T cell receptor (beta chain) was sequenced during a study of Graves' ophthalmopathy and Graves' hyperthyroidism. On the study more broadly: Pretreatment peripheral blood was obtained at initial diagnosis. Notes on the study in general: Blood contained most expanded thyroid clonotypes exceeding 0.001 frequency. Its predictions of ophthalmopathy progression gave the model 55% to 71% sensitivity and about 78% specificity.

CDR1 is SGHVS and CDR2 is FQNEAQ in the germline V gene. CDR3 length equals 16 residues. V dropped 1 base and J dropped 5 bases, with 17 bases sitting between them. This clonotype was counted ten times or more. The antigen remains undetermined. The authors amplified TCR beta CDR3 regions, and they did so from RNA transcripts for repertoire sequencing. The library came from an HTBI-primed first-round RT-PCR and a second-round multiplex PCR. Each CDR3 protein gets one entry after TCRdb re-called the multiplex PCR reads with MiXCR. The sample includes fewer than 350,000 distinct CDR3 sequences, 17% of them seen just once.

This sequence joins TRBV7-8 and TRBJ2-5, with D tentatively TRBD1 or TRBD2 (6 bases each). The source of this sequence is an adult man with Graves' ophthalmopathy. The sequenced sample was peripheral blood. Here the CDR3 reads CASSLGGAHHRETQYF. CDR3 nucleotide sequence: TGTGCCAGCAGCTTAGGGGGGGCTCACCACCGGGAGACCCAGTACTTC.